This TCR beta chain stems from a study of CD8 T cells in Susac syndrome. RNA was extracted with the RNeasy kit, and a quantity of roughly 0.5 to 1 ug was reverse transcribed using random hexamers. In TCRdb, the immunoSEQ multiplex PCR reads were re-called with MiXCR into one record per CDR3 protein. Among about 150,000 distinct CDR3 sequences listed, around 95% were seen once. The germline V gene has CDR1 SQVTM and CDR2 ANQGSEA. Deletions cut 4 bases from V and 1 base from J, with 12 bases between. The CDR3 has 14 residues. This TCR was recovered from a human donor with Susac syndrome. The chain uses TRBV29-1 and TRBJ2-3; perhaps TRBD2 as D (6 bases). Sequencing input: CD4+ T cells from PBMCs. The CDR3 DNA reads as TGCAGCGTTGTAGGCGTAGCGGGCACAGATACGCAGTATTTT. It specifies CSVVGVAGTDTQYF.